Included here is one TCR beta chain sequence, with context. These data come from a study of T-cell reconstitution after alpha-beta-depleted transplantation in children. Library preparation (for TCRbeta) was performed with unique molecular identifiers. TCRdb called the PCR reads again in MiXCR, with one record for every CDR3 protein. The top ten hold roughly two fifths of the sample, which has about 210,000 distinct CDR3 sequences, about 15% seen once. V was trimmed by 3 bases and J by 7 bases, leaving 9 bases between them. This CDR3 comprises 13 residues. Sequencing was performed on PBMCs, mostly from graft donor cells, taken 360 days after TCRalphabeta/CD19-depleted stem cell transplant. The rearrangement links TRBV12-3 or TRBV12-4 to TRBJ2-2, with a weak D call TRBD1 (6 bases). This receptor was identified in a male patient under 10 years old who had a stem cell transplant for acute lymphoblastic leukemia, so the T cells may come from the graft donor. The CDR3 DNA reads as TGTGCCAGCAGTTTGCAGGGACACGGGGAGCTGTTTTTT. It translates to CASSLQGHGELFF.